One and the same sample provided the 10 T cell receptor beta chains below, sequenced in a study of early T cells in non-severe SARS-CoV-2 infection. TCRdb passed the 5' RACE reads through MiXCR, listing each CDR3 protein once. The table lists some 70,000 distinct CDR3 sequences, approximately 9% of them singletons. Sequencing was done on a sample of whole blood. The receptors come from an adult who was a healthcare worker with PCR-confirmed SARS-CoV-2 infection or an uninfected control (not recorded which).

This clonotype was found many times. CDR3 loop: CASSTEGGTGYEQYF. CDR3 DNA sequence: TGCGCCAGCAGCACGGAGGGTGGGACAGGCTACGAGCAGTACTTC. The genes are TRBV5-1 and TRBJ2-7, with 8 bases lining up with TRBD1. The junction had 9 bases not matched to a gene; V was cut back by 4 bases and J by 3 bases. CDR3 length: 15 residues. Germline CDR1 and CDR2: SGHRS and YFSETQ.

The sample holds many counts of this clonotype. The chain recombines TRBV20-1 with TRBJ2-5, with 10 bases identical to TRBD2. Germline loops: CDR1 DFQATT, CDR2 SNEGSKA (reference sequence). With 1 base clipped from V and 5 bases from J, the junction kept 7 bases outside the gene matches. There are 15 residues in the CDR3. The DNA of the CDR3 is TGCAGTGCTAGAGGATCTAGCGGGGGACGGGAGACCCAGTACTTC. This encodes CSARGSSGGRETQYF.

V is TRBV20-1 and J is TRBJ2-3; a weak D match, TRBD2 (5 bases). Germline-derived CDR1 and CDR2 are DFQATT and SNEGSKA (reference sequence). The CDR3 runs 17 residues. V shed 3 bases and J shed 2 bases, with 21 bases lying between them. This CDR3 reads CSARDVNRDPDTDTQYF. As DNA, the CDR3 is TGCAGTGCTAGGGACGTTAATCGGGATCCAGACACAGATACGCAGTATTTT.

The chain couples TRBV5-4 to TRBJ1-6; 7 positions agree with TRBD1. CDR3 length: 15 amino acids. Germline V gene lookup returns CDR1 SGHNT and CDR2 YYREEE (reference sequence). With V trimmed by 3 bases and J by 9 bases, 9 bases remained unmatched. CDR3 DNA: TGTGCCAGCAGCTGGACCGACAGGGAAGGTTCACCCCTCCACTTT. Translated, it gives CASSWTDREGSPLHF.

This clonotype was observed a handful of times. The V call is TRBV6-1, the J call TRBJ1-6, with 7 positions matching TRBD1. Germline lookup yields CDR1 MNHNS and CDR2 SASEGT. This CDR3 region has 17 residues. After removal of 2 bases from V and 10 bases from J, the junction contained 14 bases not matched to a gene. CDR3 in DNA: TGTGCCAGCAGTGAAATCTTTTCGGACAGGATAGACTCACCCCTCCACTTT. Amino acid sequence: CASSEIFSDRIDSPLHF.

This clonotype was recorded at least ten times. CDR3 DNA sequence: TGTGCCACCAGTGATTTGAACAGGGACGGGGATAATGAGCAGTTCTTC. Protein sequence: CATSDLNRDGDNEQFF. This sequence joins TRBV24-1 and TRBJ2-1, with D possibly matching TRBD1 (6 bases). Trimming stripped 0 bases from V and 7 bases from J, with 15 bases between. CDR3 length: 16 residues. Germline lookup yields CDR1 KGHDR and CDR2 SFDVKD.

This clonotype was observed a few times. This chain uses TRBV30 with TRBJ2-1; 15 nucleotides align to TRBD2. Germline V gives CDR1 GTSNPN, CDR2 SVGIG (reference sequence). Trimming removed 4 bases from V and 7 bases from J; junction bases left unmatched: 5. The length of the CDR3 is 15 residues. CDR3 coding DNA: TGTGCCTGGAATCCCGGGACTAGCGGGAGGAATGAGCAGTTCTTC. This translates into CAWNPGTSGRNEQFF.

This clonotype was observed a few times. The chain carries TRBV27 and TRBJ1-6, with D hard to call. Germline assignment: CDR1 MNHEY and CDR2 SMNVEV (reference sequence). The CDR3 consists of 16 residues. V lost 0 bases and J 6 bases, leaving 12 bases between the germline ends. CDR3 sequence: CASSLSPAAANSPLHF. The CDR3, as DNA: TGTGCCAGCAGTTTATCACCGGCAGCGGCTAATTCACCCCTCCACTTT.

V usage is TRBV28 and J usage is TRBJ2-3, with D possibly TRBD2 on 6 matching bases. CDR3 length equals 12 residues. Germline-derived CDR1 and CDR2 are MDHEN and SYDVKM. The germline V and J ends were trimmed by 11 bases and 3 bases, with 12 bases remaining between them. The chain's CDR3 is CACLGGTDTQYF. As DNA, the CDR3 is TGTGCCTGCCTGGGGGGAACAGATACGCAGTATTTT.

The chain has TRBV20-1 and TRBJ2-5, with 10 bases identical to TRBD2. Germline values: CDR1 DFQATT, CDR2 SNEGSKA (reference sequence). The V and J ends lost 0 bases and 2 bases, in that order; junction bases with no gene match: 6. There are 16 residues in the CDR3. The CDR3: CSARDSLAGEQETQYF. The CDR3 DNA reads TGCAGTGCTAGAGATTCCCTAGCGGGAGAACAAGAGACCCAGTACTTC.